The clone carrying this T cell receptor beta chain has only one observation. TCRdb's copy holds only in-frame clones and misses some; the assay was immunoSEQ multiplex PCR. The sample shows roughly 120,000 clones, 87% of them seen only once. These data come from a study of blood T cell repertoires in COVID-19. V lost 3 bases and J lost 0, with 11 bases in between. From germline, CDR1 is LNHNV and CDR2 YYDKDF (reference sequence). CDR3 size: 15 residues. The V gene is TRBV15, the J gene TRBJ2-5; TRBD1 might be the D (5 bases). This sequence was found in a human donor in a cohort sampled during active COVID-19. The sample comprised peripheral blood. The CDR3 is CATSRGRAYQETQYF. For the CDR3, the DNA is TGTGCCACCAGCAGGGGCAGGGCTTACCAAGAGACCCAGTACTTC.